The clone carrying this T cell receptor (beta chain) came up many times. V lost 3 bases and J lost 4, with 13 bases in between. Germline loops: CDR1 SQVTM, CDR2 ANQGSEA. This CDR3 contains 14 residues. TCRdb reprocessed the RT-PCR reads with MiXCR, giving one entry per CDR3 protein. The sample shows almost 700,000 distinct CDR3 sequences, approximately 15% of them seen only once. What was sequenced was memory CD4+ T cells from blood. V usage is TRBV29-1 and J usage is TRBJ2-1; maybe TRBD2 (5 bases). This receptor was identified in a female donor in good health, serving as a healthy control. In DNA, the CDR3 is TGCAGCGTTGACTCCGGGAAAGGGTACAATGAGCAGTTCTTC. It codes for CSVDSGKGYNEQFF.